This T cell receptor beta chain was sequenced during a study of spatial heterogeneity in lung cancer. Notes on the study in general: The study found that expanded intratumoral alpha and beta TCR counts tracked tumor mutation counts. There was tracking of ubiquitous and regional nonsynonymous mutations by the respective counts of ubiquitous and regional expanded TCRs.

Germline V lookup: CDR1 SEHNR, CDR2 FQNEAQ (reference sequence). CDR3 length equals 15 residues. Losses at the gene ends were 5 bases for V and 6 bases for J; bases not matched to a gene: 5. Regarding time point: sample taken at primary tumor resection. Frozen PBMC, nontumor lung or tumor provided whole RNA, which was sequenced unsorted. As concerns this clonotype: The antigen is undetermined. Since the library was made to target alpha chains, this beta chain is a stray read and its abundance is not meaningful.

TCRdb processed the 5' RACE reads anew with MiXCR; each CDR3 protein has one entry. In the table there are about 13,000 distinct CDR3 sequences, approximately 4.6% of which are singletons. Sample: lung tumor tissue, taken at surgery. The receptor comes from a male donor with early-stage non-small cell lung cancer. The chain combines TRBV7-9 with TRBJ1-6, with 9 bases fitting TRBD1. For the CDR3, the DNA is TGTGCCAGCAGCGCGACAGGGGGAGGTAATTCACCCCTCCACTTT. Translation gives CASSATGGGNSPLHF.